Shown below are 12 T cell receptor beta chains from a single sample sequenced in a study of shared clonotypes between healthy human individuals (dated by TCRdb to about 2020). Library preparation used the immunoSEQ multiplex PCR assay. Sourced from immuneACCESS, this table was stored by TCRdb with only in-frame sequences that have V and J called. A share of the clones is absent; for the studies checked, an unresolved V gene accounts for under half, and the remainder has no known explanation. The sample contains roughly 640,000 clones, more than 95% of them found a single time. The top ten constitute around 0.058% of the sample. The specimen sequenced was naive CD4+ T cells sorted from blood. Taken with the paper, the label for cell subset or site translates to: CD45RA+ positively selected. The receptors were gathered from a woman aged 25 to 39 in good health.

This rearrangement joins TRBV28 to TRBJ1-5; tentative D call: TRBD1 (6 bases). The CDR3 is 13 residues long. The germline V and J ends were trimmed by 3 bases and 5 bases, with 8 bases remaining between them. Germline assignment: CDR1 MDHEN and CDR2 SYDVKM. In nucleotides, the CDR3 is TGTGCCAGCAGTTTCCCAGGGGATCAGCCCCAGCATTTT. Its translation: CASSFPGDQPQHF.

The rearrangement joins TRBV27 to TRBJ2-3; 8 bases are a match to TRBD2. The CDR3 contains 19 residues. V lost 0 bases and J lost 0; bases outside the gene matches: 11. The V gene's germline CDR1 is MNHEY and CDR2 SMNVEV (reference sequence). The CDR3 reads CASSLSRLAGLRSTDTQYF. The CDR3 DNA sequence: TGTGCCAGCAGTTTATCACGGCTAGCGGGCCTGCGTAGCACAGATACGCAGTATTTT.

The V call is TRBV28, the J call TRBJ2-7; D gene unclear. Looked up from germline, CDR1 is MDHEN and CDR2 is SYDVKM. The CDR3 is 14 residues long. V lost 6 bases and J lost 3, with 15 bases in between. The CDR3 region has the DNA TGTGCCAGCAGCCCTCATGACAAAGACTACGAGCAGTACTTC. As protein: CASSPHDKDYEQYF.

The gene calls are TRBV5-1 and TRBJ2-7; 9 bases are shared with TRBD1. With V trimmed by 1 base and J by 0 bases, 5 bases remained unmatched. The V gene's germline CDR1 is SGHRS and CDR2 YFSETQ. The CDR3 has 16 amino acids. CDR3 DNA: TGCGCCAGCAGCTTGTCCCGGGACAGGGTCTCCTACGAGCAGTACTTC. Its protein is CASSLSRDRVSYEQYF.

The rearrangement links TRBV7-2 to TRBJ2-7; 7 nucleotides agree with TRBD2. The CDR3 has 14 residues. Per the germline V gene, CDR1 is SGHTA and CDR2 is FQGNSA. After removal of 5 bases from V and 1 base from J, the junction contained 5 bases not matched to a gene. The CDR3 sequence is CASSSRSGSYEQYF. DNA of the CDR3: TGTGCCAGCAGCAGTCGTAGCGGGTCCTACGAGCAGTACTTC.

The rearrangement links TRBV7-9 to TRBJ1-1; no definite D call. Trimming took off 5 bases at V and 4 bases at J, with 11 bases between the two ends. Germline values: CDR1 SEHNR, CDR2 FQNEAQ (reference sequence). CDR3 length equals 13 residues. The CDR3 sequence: CASSRLGVTEAFF. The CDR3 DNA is TGTGCCAGCAGCCGCCTTGGAGTCACTGAAGCTTTCTTT. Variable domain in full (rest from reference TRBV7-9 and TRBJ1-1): DTGVSQNPRHKITKRGQNVTFRCDPISEHNRLYWYRQTLGQGPEFLTYFQNEAQLEKSRLLSDRFSAERPKGSFSTLEIQRTEQGDSAMYLCASSRLGVTEAFFGQGTRLTVV.

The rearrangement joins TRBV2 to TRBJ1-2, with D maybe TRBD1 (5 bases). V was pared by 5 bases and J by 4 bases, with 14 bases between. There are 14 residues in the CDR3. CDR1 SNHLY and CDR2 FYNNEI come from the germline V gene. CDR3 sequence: CASSYQGAFYGYTF. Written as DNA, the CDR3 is TGTGCCAGCAGTTATCAGGGAGCCTTCTATGGCTACACCTTC.

The CDR3 sequence: CASSDQSPTDEKLFF. The CDR3, as DNA: TGTGCCAGCAGTGACCAGAGCCCTACGGATGAAAAACTGTTTTTT. The chain has TRBV2 and TRBJ1-4; D unclear. This CDR3 is built from 15 residues. CDR1 is SNHLY and CDR2 is FYNNEI in the germline V gene. Trimming shortened V by 3 bases and J by 6 bases, and 14 bases separated the two germline ends.

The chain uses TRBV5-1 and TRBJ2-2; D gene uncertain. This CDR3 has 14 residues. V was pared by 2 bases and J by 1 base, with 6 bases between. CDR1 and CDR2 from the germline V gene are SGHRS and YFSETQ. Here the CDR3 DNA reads TGCGCCAGCAGCTTCGTGGGGAACACCGGGGAGCTGTTTTTT. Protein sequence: CASSFVGNTGELFF.

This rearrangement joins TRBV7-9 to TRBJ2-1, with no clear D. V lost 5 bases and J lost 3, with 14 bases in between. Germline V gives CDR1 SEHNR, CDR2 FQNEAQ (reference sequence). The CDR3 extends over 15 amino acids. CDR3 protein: CASSPSHRVYNEQFF. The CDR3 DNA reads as TGTGCCAGCAGCCCGTCTCATCGGGTCTACAATGAGCAGTTCTTC.

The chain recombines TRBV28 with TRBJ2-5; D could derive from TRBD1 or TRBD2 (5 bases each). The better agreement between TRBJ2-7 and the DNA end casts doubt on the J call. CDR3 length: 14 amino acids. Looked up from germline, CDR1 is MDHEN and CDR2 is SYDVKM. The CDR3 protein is CASSPGDGTYEQYF. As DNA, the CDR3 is TGTGCCAGCAGCCCCGGGGACGGCACCTACGAGCAGTACTTC.

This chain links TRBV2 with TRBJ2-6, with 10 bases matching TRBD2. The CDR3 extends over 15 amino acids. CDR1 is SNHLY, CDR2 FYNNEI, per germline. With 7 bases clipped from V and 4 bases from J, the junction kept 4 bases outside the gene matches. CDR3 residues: CASILAGPGANVLTF. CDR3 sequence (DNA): TGTGCCAGCATACTAGCGGGACCAGGGGCCAACGTCCTGACTTTC.